This T cell receptor beta chain was recorded in a study of blood T cells in healthy people across ages (dated by TCRdb to about 2015). General notes on the study: In model experiments, template switching captured roughly one uniquely barcoded TCR beta cDNA molecule for every two T cells. Using deep sequencing normalized with unique cDNA molecular identifiers, the study measured how TCR beta repertoire diversity changes with age. The donors were divided into four age groups: young (average around 16 years), middle-aged (about 40), aged (about 61) and long-lived (nearly 85). Donors of different ages were randomly distributed across sequencing lanes to avoid experimental bias. For two donors (one aged 18 to 30 and one aged 80 or older), the study analyzed two additional independent replicas of 1 million unique cDNA reads from the same blood draw. Summary of the overall study and its limitations: Since profiling was done on bulk unsorted PBMCs, naive and antigen-experienced compartments could not be conclusively compared. Because the CMV infection status of the donors was unknown, age-related changes in expanded clonotypes may potentially have been confounded. Estimates of total diversity based on one million sequenced T cells were considered lower bounds and underestimates. The percentage of naive T cells measured by flow cytometry correlated strongly with observed TCR beta diversity. The long-lived group showed more naive CD4+ T cells, fewer expanded clones and increased TCR diversity than the aged group, suggesting age selection. Observed TCR beta diversity per million T cells fell roughly linearly with age, and a significant reduction was already apparent by age about 36.

The CDR3 sequence holds 15 residues, the cysteine and phenylalanine included. Of all the DNA, just the CDR3 is kept, 45 bases in frame from base 1. For this clonotype: Its antigen remains unidentified. A much larger clone lies one base from this, so it may be a read error.

The method was 5' RACE. TCRdb records Illumina HiSeq 2500 as the sequencer. A second 7 to 11 cycle PCR used a sample-barcoded 5' primer and a J-beta primer mix. A template-switch 5' adaptor carrying 12 random nucleotides introduced a unique molecular identifier onto each TCR beta cDNA molecule. At least 3 million CDR3-containing paired-end reads were obtained from each sample. First-strand cDNA synthesis was performed from all RNA using the Mint cDNA synthesis kit, with priming by a TRBC-specific oligonucleotide. After uracil-DNA glycosylase treatment, a first 18-cycle PCR used universal primers M1SS and BC2_uni_R on all cDNA. The published analysis was carried out like this. For normalization, 1 million high-quality reads were randomly selected from each sample, with every read carrying a distinct molecular identifier. Reads with shared molecular identifiers were discarded instead of being binned into consensus sequences. CDR3 identification, clonotype clustering and error correction used MiTCR with a Q25 quality threshold and the strictest error-elimination algorithm. Lower-bound total TCR beta diversity was estimated with a nonparametric unseen species model using Euler transformation. TCRdb ran its own pipeline on the public reads, namely fastp trimming at Q25 and MiXCR clone calling, and kept in-frame beta chains. All rows with the same CDR3 protein become a single entry with the most common DNA and genes. V and J calls and clone size were set by TCRdb, not the authors. This sample is represented by around 650,000 distinct CDR3 sequences; about a third of them were singletons. The ten largest account for 15% of the sample.

Systemically healthy Caucasian individuals from Russia, around 39 in total and aged about 6 to 95 years, were included as donors. About 9.1 milliliters of peripheral blood were collected from each donor into EDTA-treated Vacutainer tubes. Ficoll-Paque density-gradient centrifugation was used to isolate PBMCs, with at least 7 million per sample. Trizol reagent was used to extract total RNA from the PBMCs, yielding at least 5.5 micrograms per sample. For every donor, an aliquot of PBMCs went through flow cytometry to measure the percentages of naive CD45RAhigh/CD27high T cells. The chain is assembled from TRBV12-3 or TRBV12-4 and TRBJ2-3; the central 8 bases match TRBD2. The receptor was isolated from a woman older than 75 in good health. Donor details come from another sample of the same person, matched by shared clones. Sequenced sample: blood. In nucleotides, the sequence is TGTGCCAGCAGTCTACGGGGGGGCAGCACAGATACGGAGTATTTT. Its coded protein is CASSLRGGSTDTEYF.